These 17 T cell receptor beta chains were sequenced from one sample in a study of Ad26.COV2.S vaccination and SARS-CoV-2 variants. Libraries were prepared by immunoSEQ multiplex PCR; TCRdb keeps only in-frame clonotypes and omits some of them. The sample consists of around 450,000 clones, approximately 92% of them appearing once. As for treatment: 15 to 20 received Ad26.COV2.S at low or high dose, single or two shots; 5 received placebo; per-sample allocation not given. On day 63 after the first injection, vaccine and placebo recipients gave samples. The sample in question was peripheral blood, obtained in a trial of Ad26.COV2.S vaccine versus placebo. These receptor sequences come from a person between 18 and 65 years old who received the Ad26.COV2.S COVID-19 vaccine or a placebo.

The J gene is TRBJ1-5, the V gene TRBV6-2 or TRBV6-3; 7 bases align to TRBD1. Germline lookup yields CDR1 MNHEY and CDR2 SVGEGT. V gave up 2 bases and J gave up 3 bases; unmatched junction bases: 10. The CDR3 has 17 residues. In DNA, the CDR3 is TGTGCCAGCAGTTACCCCTCCGACAGGGCCATCAATCAGCCCCAGCATTTT. As protein: CASSYPSDRAINQPQHF.

The chain has TRBV9 and TRBJ1-6; D may be TRBD1 (5 bases). The CDR3 extends over 14 amino acids. Deletions cut 0 bases from V and 9 bases from J, with 10 bases between. Germline-derived CDR1 and CDR2 are SGDLS and YYNGEE. CDR3 in amino acids: CASSVVSGRSPLHF. DNA for the CDR3: TGTGCCAGCAGCGTAGTTTCAGGGCGTTCACCCCTCCACTTT.

This chain connects TRBV2 to TRBJ2-7; D is ambiguous. The CDR3 runs 15 residues. The germline V gene has CDR1 SNHLY and CDR2 FYNNEI. V shed 3 bases and J shed 5 bases, with 17 bases lying between them. This CDR3 is CASSDLGQALHEQYF. DNA for the CDR3: TGTGCCAGCAGTGACTTGGGCCAGGCATTGCACGAGCAGTACTTC. The variable domain in full, with the rest retrieved from reference TRBV2 and TRBJ2-7, is EPEVTQTPSHQVTQMGQEVILRCVPISNHLYFYWYRQILGQKVEFLVSFYNNEISEKSEIFDDQFSVERPDGSNFTLKIRSTKLEDSAMYFCASSDLGQALHEQYFGPGTRLTVT.

This chain joins TRBV7-9 and TRBJ2-3; D is undetermined. Trimming pared 7 bases from V and 3 bases from J, leaving 11 bases between. The germline V gene has CDR1 SEHNR and CDR2 FQNEAQ (reference sequence). CDR3 length: 13 residues. The chain's CDR3 is CASMWVGTDTQYF. The CDR3 nucleotides read TGTGCCAGCATGTGGGTCGGAACAGATACGCAGTATTTT. Full variable domain (outside the CDR3, taken from reference TRBV7-9 and TRBJ2-3): DTGVSQNPRHKITKRGQNVTFRCDPISEHNRLYWYRQTLGQGPEFLTYFQNEAQLEKSRLLSDRFSAERPKGSFSTLEIQRTEQGDSAMYLCASMWVGTDTQYFGPGTRLTVL.

The V call is TRBV27, the J call TRBJ1-4; unclear D gene. The germline V gene has CDR1 MNHEY and CDR2 SMNVEV (reference sequence). The CDR3 totals 15 residues. Trimming removed 6 bases from V and 4 bases from J, with 15 bases in between. Here the CDR3 DNA reads TGTGCCAGCAGCCGGGTTGTCGGGCGTAATGAAAAACTGTTTTTT. Translating it yields CASSRVVGRNEKLFF.

This chain links TRBV7-6 with TRBJ2-7; tentatively, D is TRBD1 or TRBD2 (5 bases each). Germline lookup yields CDR1 SGHVS and CDR2 FNYEAQ. The CDR3 runs to 14 residues. V was pared by 5 bases and J by 4 bases, with 15 bases between. The CDR3, as DNA: TGTGCCAGCAGCAACTTGGCAGGGACGTACGAGCAGTACTTC. This translates into CASSNLAGTYEQYF.

This rearrangement joins TRBV6-5 to TRBJ2-2; a possible D gene is TRBD1 (5 bases). The CDR3 loop spans 12 amino acids. V lost 6 bases and J lost 9, with 11 bases in between. The germline V gene has CDR1 MNHEY and CDR2 SVGAGI. This CDR3 reads CASSPGLRELFF. The CDR3 region has the DNA TGTGCCAGCAGCCCAGGGCTCAGGGAGCTGTTTTTT.

The gene calls are TRBV27 and TRBJ2-7; the D gene could be TRBD1 or TRBD2 (6 bases each). V was clipped by 3 bases and J by 3 bases, with 9 bases between them. CDR3 size: 13 residues. The V gene's germline CDR1 is MNHEY and CDR2 SMNVEV (reference sequence). CDR3 nucleotides: TGTGCCAGCAGTTTGGGGGGCGGCTACGAGCAGTACTTC. Amino acid sequence: CASSLGGGYEQYF.

V is TRBV11-2 and J is TRBJ2-7, with D unresolved. CDR3 size: 13 residues. Deletions cut 1 base from V and 4 bases from J, with 8 bases between. Germline CDR1 SGHAT, CDR2 FQNNGV. This CDR3 is CASSLATVYEQYF. The CDR3 DNA is TGTGCCAGCAGCTTAGCAACAGTTTACGAGCAGTACTTC.

DNA for the CDR3: TGTGCCAGCAGTCTCCGACAGCCGCTGGGGACCCAGTACTTC. The encoded protein is CASSLRQPLGTQYF. This chain links TRBV6-5 with TRBJ2-5, with TRBD1 as a possible D gene (5 bases). Trimming left V 5 bases short and J 7 bases short, with 17 bases between. Looked up from germline, CDR1 is MNHEY and CDR2 is SVGAGI. The CDR3 extends over 14 amino acids.

This clone occurred once. The CDR3 loop reads CASSQDIRGGAEETQYF. In nucleotides, the CDR3 is TGCGCCAGCAGCCAAGATATTAGGGGGGGCGCGGAGGAGACCCAGTACTTC. This chain uses TRBV4-3 with TRBJ2-5, with D tentatively TRBD2 (7 bases). Trimming shortened V by 0 bases and J by 5 bases, and 19 bases separated the two germline ends. The germline gives CDR1 LGHNA, CDR2 YSLEER. This CDR3 spans 17 amino acids.

This rearrangement joins TRBV11-3 to TRBJ1-3, with D tentatively TRBD1 (6 bases). Trimming cost V 5 bases and J 3 bases, with 8 bases left between them. Germline V gene sequence: CDR1 SGHNT, CDR2 YENEEA. The CDR3 is 13 amino acids. CDR3 region: CASSPGVGNTIYF. Written as DNA, the CDR3 is TGTGCCAGCAGCCCAGGGGTTGGAAACACCATATATTTT.

V gene TRBV3-1 (or the pseudogene TRBV3-2) combines with J gene TRBJ2-7; TRBD1 might be the D (6 bases). Trimming cost V 4 bases and J 6 bases, with 13 bases left between them. CDR3 length: 13 amino acids. Germline CDR1 is LGHDT and CDR2 is YNNKEL (reference sequence). This chain's CDR3 is CASSPSFRGEQYV. In DNA form, the CDR3 reads TGTGCCAGCAGCCCGAGTTTCAGGGGCGAGCAGTACGTC.

The sample holds one count of this clone. V gene TRBV2 combines with J gene TRBJ2-5; 10 nucleotides line up with TRBD2. This CDR3 is 15 amino acids long. V shed 2 bases, J shed 2 bases, and the junction held 2 bases outside the gene matches. Per the germline V gene, CDR1 is SNHLY and CDR2 is FYNNEI. CDR3: CASSETSGVQETQYF. The CDR3 DNA follows: TGTGCCAGCAGTGAAACTAGCGGGGTACAAGAGACCCAGTACTTC.

The table lists this clone with a count of one. The CDR3 nucleotides read TGCGCCAGCAGCCTTACGGCCAGCGGGGGGCGAGAGCAGTACTTC. This gives the protein CASSLTASGGREQYF. The chain has TRBV4-1 and TRBJ2-7; 9 bases are shared with TRBD2. Germline trimming cut 4 bases from V and 7 bases from J; bases unmatched to any gene: 11. The CDR3 totals 15 residues. Germline CDR1 is MGHRA and CDR2 is YSYEKL.

The V gene is TRBV11-3, the J gene TRBJ2-1; D is unclear. V gave up 3 bases and J gave up 8 bases, with 14 bases separating them. CDR1 and CDR2 from the germline V gene are SGHNT and YENEEA. The CDR3 sequence is 14 residues long. In DNA, the CDR3 is TGTGCCAGCAGCTTCGGAAATAGTTTCGATGAGCAGTTCTTC. It specifies CASSFGNSFDEQFF.

The CDR3 coding sequence is TGTGCCAGCGCCCAGGGGAGCACAGATACGCAGTATTTT. Translating gives CASAQGSTDTQYF. V and J are TRBV7-3 and TRBJ2-3; possible D gene TRBD1, 6 bases. Trimming removed 8 bases from V and 0 bases from J, with 9 bases in between. The length of the CDR3 is 13 residues. CDR1 and CDR2 from the germline V gene are SGHTA and FQGTGA.